The source of this T cell receptor beta chain is a study of cytotoxic CD8 clonotypes in ibrutinib-treated CLL. Method: immunoSEQ multiplex PCR; TCRdb's copy keeps in-frame clones and lacks some. Seen here are about 200,000 clones, around 75% observed once, and the top ten hold over 5.5%. The TCR was taken from a human donor with chronic lymphocytic leukemia. The source was PBMCs, collected after 12 months of ibrutinib treatment.

In DNA, the CDR3 is TGTGCCAGCAGCCTTGTGGCAGGGTCAGCTTTCTTT. Translated, it gives CASSLVAGSAFF. The chain couples TRBV13 to TRBJ1-1; TRBD1 might be the D (5 bases). In germline, CDR1 is PRHDT, CDR2 FYEKMQ (reference sequence). With 5 bases removed from V and 10 bases from J, the gap between germline ends came to 14 bases. The CDR3 runs 12 residues.